Listed here are 13 T cell receptor beta chains from one sample, sequenced in a study of T cells in Graves' hyperthyroidism and ophthalmopathy. TCR beta CDR3 regions were amplified from RNA. The study used the HTBI primer set for a first-round RT-PCR of the TCR CDR3. TCRdb re-called the multiplex PCR reads with MiXCR, one entry per CDR3 protein. Here the sample spans around 250,000 distinct CDR3 sequences, roughly 22% being singletons. Material for sequencing was blood. The receptors were gathered from a woman between 35 and 50 years old with Graves' ophthalmopathy.

This clonotype came up many times. This chain connects TRBV28 to TRBJ2-1; the match to TRBD2 covers 10 bases. The V segment lost 7 bases and the J segment 3 bases; nucleotides outside the gene matches: 3. This CDR3 spans 14 amino acids. Per germline, CDR1 MDHEN and CDR2 SYDVKM. CDR3 protein: CASTLAGGYNEQFF. The CDR3 coding sequence is TGTGCCAGCACCTTAGCGGGAGGCTACAATGAGCAGTTCTTC.

This clonotype was observed many times. The chain uses TRBV5-5 and TRBJ1-2; D is unresolved. The CDR3 has 13 residues. Germline V gives CDR1 SGHKS, CDR2 YYEKEE (reference sequence). Trimming took 1 base from V and 4 from J, leaving 8 bases between them. CDR3 in amino acids: CASSLLISYGYTF. The DNA of the CDR3 is TGTGCCAGCAGCTTGTTGATCAGCTATGGCTACACCTTC.

Ten or more counts support this clonotype. V is TRBV6-1 and J is TRBJ2-7, with TRBD2 matching 7 bases. Germline V gene lookup returns CDR1 MNHNS and CDR2 SASEGT. V lost 4 bases and J lost 2; bases outside the gene matches: 5. The CDR3 runs 14 residues. CDR3 coding DNA: TGTGCCAGCAGTGGGTCGAGCGGGGCCTACGAGCAGTACTTC. Translation: CASSGSSGAYEQYF.

This clonotype was seen ten or more times. V usage is TRBV29-1 and J usage is TRBJ2-5; no firm D call. Trimming took off 6 bases at V and 7 bases at J, with 15 bases between the two ends. The germline CDR1 and CDR2 sequences are SQVTM and ANQGSEA. This CDR3 has 12 residues. The CDR3 protein is CSVVSVLGTQYF. The CDR3 DNA sequence: TGCAGCGTAGTGAGTGTCTTGGGGACCCAGTACTTC.

The chain joins TRBV6-1 to TRBJ2-7; 8 bases agree with TRBD1. V lost 6 bases to trimming and J lost 2 bases; unmatched junction nucleotides: 3. The CDR3 runs 13 residues. CDR1 and CDR2 from the germline V gene are MNHNS and SASEGT. The chain's CDR3 is CASRAQGAYEQYF. As DNA, the CDR3 is TGTGCCAGCAGAGCACAGGGGGCCTACGAGCAGTACTTC.

V usage is TRBV30 and J usage is TRBJ1-1, with D possibly matching TRBD1 (5 bases). The germline V gene has CDR1 GTSNPN and CDR2 SVGIG (reference sequence). The CDR3 runs to 13 residues. The ends were cut back, 4 bases at V and 2 bases at J, with 11 bases in the middle. This CDR3 reads CAWNRTPNTEAFF. The CDR3 DNA sequence: TGTGCCTGGAACAGGACACCTAACACTGAAGCTTTCTTT.

This clonotype has a count of ten or more. The chain carries TRBV5-1 and TRBJ2-7; tentatively, D is TRBD2 (5 bases). In germline, CDR1 is SGHRS, CDR2 YFSETQ. The V end was cut by 4 bases, the J end by 1 base, with 9 bases between. The CDR3 contains 13 residues. CDR3 residues: CASSPGVSYEQYF. In nucleotides, the CDR3 is TGCGCCAGCAGCCCCGGGGTTTCCTACGAGCAGTACTTC.

The sample holds many counts of this clonotype. The chain carries TRBV4-1 and TRBJ2-3, with 12 bases lining up with TRBD2. CDR1 MGHRA and CDR2 YSYEKL come from the germline V gene. V dropped 1 base and J dropped 0; count of bases not matched to a gene: 2. The CDR3 has 17 residues. CDR3 in DNA: TGCGCCAGCAGCCAAGTCGGGACTAGCGGGAGCACAGATACGCAGTATTTT. It translates to CASSQVGTSGSTDTQYF.

The chain couples TRBV20-1 to TRBJ2-5; 8 bases line up with TRBD1. Germline values: CDR1 DFQATT, CDR2 SNEGSKA (reference sequence). V lost 5 bases to trimming and J lost 3 bases; unmatched junction nucleotides: 5. There are 13 residues in the CDR3. DNA for the CDR3: TGCAGTGCTCAGGGGGCGGGGAAAGAGACCCAGTACTTC. This gives the protein CSAQGAGKETQYF.

At least ten counts were recorded for this clonotype. V gene TRBV10-3 combines with J gene TRBJ1-3, with TRBD1 identical over 7 bases. Germline V gene data show CDR1 as ENHRY and CDR2 as SYGVKD. This CDR3 comprises 15 residues. Trimming at V came to 8 bases and at J to 4 bases, leaving 11 bases not matched to a gene. CDR3 bases: TGTGCCATCGGAGGGACAGACATAATCGGAAACACCATATATTTT. Its protein is CAIGGTDIIGNTIYF.

This clonotype showed up many times. V and J are TRBV6-5 and TRBJ1-2; D unclear. This CDR3 contains 13 residues. Looked up from germline, CDR1 is MNHEY and CDR2 is SVGAGI. Deletions cut 4 bases from V and 5 bases from J, with 11 bases between. This CDR3 is CASSSPPLYGYTF. The CDR3 DNA reads TGTGCCAGCAGTTCCCCCCCCCTGTATGGCTACACCTTC.

The chain combines TRBV28 with TRBJ2-7, with unresolved D. Germline CDR1 MDHEN, CDR2 SYDVKM. Deletions cut 5 bases from V and 4 bases from J, with 18 bases between. The CDR3 spans 15 residues. The CDR3 sequence is CASSPRKAVNYEQYF. For the CDR3, the DNA is TGTGCCAGCAGTCCGAGGAAGGCTGTAAATTACGAGCAGTACTTC.

This clonotype was recorded at least ten times. The chain links TRBV19 to TRBJ2-7; 9 bases are shared with TRBD1. V was pared by 9 bases and J by 2 bases, with 5 bases of the junction left unmatched. The CDR3 extends over 13 amino acids. Germline V lookup: CDR1 LNHDA, CDR2 SQIVND (reference sequence). The CDR3 nucleotides are TGTGCCAGGCCCCGGGACAGGGCCTACGAGCAGTACTTC. Translation gives CARPRDRAYEQYF.